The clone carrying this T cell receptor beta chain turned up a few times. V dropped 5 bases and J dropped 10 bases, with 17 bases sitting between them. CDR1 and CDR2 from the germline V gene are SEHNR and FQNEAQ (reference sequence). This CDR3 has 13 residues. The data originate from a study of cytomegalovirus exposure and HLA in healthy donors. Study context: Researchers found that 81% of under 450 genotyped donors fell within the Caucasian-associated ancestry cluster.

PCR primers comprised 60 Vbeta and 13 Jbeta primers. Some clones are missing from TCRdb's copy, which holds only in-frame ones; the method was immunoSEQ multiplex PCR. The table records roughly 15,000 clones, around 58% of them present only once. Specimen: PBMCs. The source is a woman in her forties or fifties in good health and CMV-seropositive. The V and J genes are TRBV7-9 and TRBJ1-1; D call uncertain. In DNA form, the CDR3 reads TGTGCCAGCAGCCCGAATTTAGAGCGGCGAGCTTTCTTT. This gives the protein CASSPNLERRAFF.